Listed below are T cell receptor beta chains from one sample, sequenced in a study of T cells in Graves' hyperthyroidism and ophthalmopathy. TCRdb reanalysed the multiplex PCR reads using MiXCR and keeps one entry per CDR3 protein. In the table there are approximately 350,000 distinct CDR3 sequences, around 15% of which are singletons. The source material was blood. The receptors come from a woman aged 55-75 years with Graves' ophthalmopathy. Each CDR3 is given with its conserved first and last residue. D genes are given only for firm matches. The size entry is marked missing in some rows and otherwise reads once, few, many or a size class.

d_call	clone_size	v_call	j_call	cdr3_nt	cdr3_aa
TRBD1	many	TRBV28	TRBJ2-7	TGTGCCAGCAGTTTCACGACGACAGGGACCTACGAGCAGTACTTC	CASSFTTTGTYEQYF
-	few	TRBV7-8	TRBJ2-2	TGTGCCAGCAGCGGGATTCTAGCACCCGGGGAGCTGTTTTTT	CASSGILAPGELFF
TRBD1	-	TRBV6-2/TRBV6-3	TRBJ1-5	TGTGCCAGCAGTTACCCTCCGGACAGGGTTCAGCCCCAGCATTTT	CASSYPPDRVQPQHF
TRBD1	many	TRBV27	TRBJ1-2	TGTGCCAGCAGTTCTCTCTGGGACAGGGGGCTACCAACTAACTATGGCTACACCTTC	CASSSLWDRGLPTNYGYTF
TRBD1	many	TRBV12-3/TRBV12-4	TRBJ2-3	TGTGCCAGCATCGGAAGGACAGGGCGCACAGATACGCAGTATTTT	CASIGRTGRTDTQYF
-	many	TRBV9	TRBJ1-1	TGTGCCAGCAGCCCCCGGGATGGGGGGACTGAAGCTTTCTTT	CASSPRDGGTEAFF
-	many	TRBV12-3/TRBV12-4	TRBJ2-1	TGTGCCAGCATTCCCGGTTCGGCCAGCTCCTACAATGAGCAGTTCTTC	CASIPGSASSYNEQFF
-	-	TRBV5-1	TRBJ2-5	TGCGCCAGCAGCTTGCAGGGGCAGGGAGAGACCCAGTACTTC	CASSLQGQGETQYF
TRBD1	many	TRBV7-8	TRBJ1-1	TGTGCCAGCAGCCGAAGGACAGGGGCTCAAACTGAAGCTTTCTTT	CASSRRTGAQTEAFF
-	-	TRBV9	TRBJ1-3	TGTGCCAGCAGCGAGGGGACACCTGGAAACACCATATATTTT	CASSEGTPGNTIYF
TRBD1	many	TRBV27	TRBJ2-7	TGTGCCAGCAGTTTATCGTCGACAGGGGCCTACGAGCAGTACTTC	CASSLSSTGAYEQYF
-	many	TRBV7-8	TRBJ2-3	TGTGCCAGCAGCTTAGGCAGAGTCGGAACAGATACGCAGTATTTT	CASSLGRVGTDTQYF
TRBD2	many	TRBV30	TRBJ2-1	TGTGCCGGGACTAGCGGGGTTTACAATGAGCAGTTCTTC	CAGTSGVYNEQFF
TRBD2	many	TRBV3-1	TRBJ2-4	TGTGCCAGCAGCCAAACGACGGGACTAGCGGGAGGGGACATTCAGTACTTC	CASSQTTGLAGGDIQYF
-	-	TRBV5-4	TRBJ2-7	TGTGCCAGCAGCACACGGGAGCCGCCCCACGAGCAGTACTTC	CASSTREPPHEQYF
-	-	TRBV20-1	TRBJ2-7	TGCAGTGCTAGAGATAGCCGCGAGCAGTACTTC	CSARDSREQYF
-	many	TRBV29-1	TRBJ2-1	TGCAGCGTTGGGGGGGAATCCTACAATGAGCAGTTCTTC	CSVGGESYNEQFF
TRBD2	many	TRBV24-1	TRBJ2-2	TGTGCCACCAGTGATTGGGCTAGCGGGAGTACCGGGGAGCTGTTTTTT	CATSDWASGSTGELFF
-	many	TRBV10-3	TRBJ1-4	TGTGCCATCACACGGGACCCAACTAATGAAAAACTGTTTTTT	CAITRDPTNEKLFF
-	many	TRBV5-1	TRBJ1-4	TGCGCCAGCAGCTTGCGAGTCAATGAAAAACTGTTTTTT	CASSLRVNEKLFF
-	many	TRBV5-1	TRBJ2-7	TGCGCCAGCAGCTTGGCGAGCGTCCGGACCTCCTACGAGCAGTACTTC	CASSLASVRTSYEQYF
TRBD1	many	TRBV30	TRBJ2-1	TGTGCCTGGACCTCGGGACAGGGGATCAATGAGCAGTTCTTC	CAWTSGQGINEQFF
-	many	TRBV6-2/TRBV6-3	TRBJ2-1	TGTGCCAGCAACTCCGACCCGAATTACAATGAGCAGTTCTTC	CASNSDPNYNEQFF
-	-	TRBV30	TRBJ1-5	TGTGCCTGGAGTGGTATCCGGGCCGGGCAGCCCCAGCATTTT	CAWSGIRAGQPQHF
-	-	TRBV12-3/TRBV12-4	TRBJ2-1	TGTGCCAGCAGTTTTGGGACGCGCGAGCAGTTCTTC	CASSFGTREQFF
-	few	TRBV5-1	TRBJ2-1	TGCGCCAGCAGCCAACGGGGCGGAGTTGGGAATGAGCAGTTCTTC	CASSQRGGVGNEQFF
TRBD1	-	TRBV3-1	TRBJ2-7	TGTGCCAGCAGCGCTCCCGGGACAGACGCCTACGAGCAGTACTTC	CASSAPGTDAYEQYF
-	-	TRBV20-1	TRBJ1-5	TGCAATGCCGCCGACCTAAATCAGCCCCAGCATTTT	CNAADLNQPQHF
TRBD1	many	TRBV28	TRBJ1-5	TGTGCCAGCAGTCTCCGGACAGGGGGGCTTGCCCAGCATTTT	CASSLRTGGLAQHF
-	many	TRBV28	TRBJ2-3	TGTGCCAGCAGGGGGAGATATACGCAGTATTTT	CASRGRYTQYF
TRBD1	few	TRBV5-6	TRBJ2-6	TGTGCCAGCAGTGTAATGCAGGGACAGGGGGGGGCCAACGTCCTGACTTTC	CASSVMQGQGGANVLTF
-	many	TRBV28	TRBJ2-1	TGTGCCAGCAGTATTAGCGGACCCTCCTACAATGAGCAGTTCTTC	CASSISGPSYNEQFF
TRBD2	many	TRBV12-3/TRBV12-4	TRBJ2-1	TGTGCCAGCGGGACTAGCGGAATTATCGATGAGCAGTTCTTC	CASGTSGIIDEQFF
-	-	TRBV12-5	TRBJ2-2	TGTGCTAGTGGTTTGGGGCTAGGGGGGGAGCTGTTTTTT	CASGLGLGGELFF
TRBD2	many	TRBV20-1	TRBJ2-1	TGCAGTGCTAGTGGCAGCGGGAGCTCCTACAATGAGCAGTTCTTC	CSASGSGSSYNEQFF
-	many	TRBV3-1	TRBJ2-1	TGTGCCAGCAGCCGGGCGGACCGTGGGGCCAATGAGCAGTTCTTC	CASSRADRGANEQFF
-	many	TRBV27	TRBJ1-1	TGTGCCAGCAGTCAAATTCTGAACACTGAAGCTTTCTTT	CASSQILNTEAFF
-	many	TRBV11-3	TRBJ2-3	TGTGCCAGCAGCCCTACACGGTTCACAGATACGCAGTATTTT	CASSPTRFTDTQYF
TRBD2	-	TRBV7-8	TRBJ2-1	TGTGCCAGCAGCCAAGAAGGACTAGCGGGAGCCCGCTCCTACAATGAGCAGTTCTTC	CASSQEGLAGARSYNEQFF
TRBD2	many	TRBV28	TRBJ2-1	TGTGCCAGCAGTTCTCGGCGGGAGGAAAACTACAATGAGCAGTTCTTC	CASSSRREENYNEQFF
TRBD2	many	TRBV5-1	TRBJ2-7	TGCGCCAGCAGCTTAAACAGGCGGGAGGGCCGTGAGCAGTACTTC	CASSLNRREGREQYF
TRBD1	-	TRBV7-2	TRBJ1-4	TGTGCCAGCAGCTCCAAGACAGGGGTAAATGAAAAACTGTTTTTT	CASSSKTGVNEKLFF
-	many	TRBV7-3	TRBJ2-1	TGTGCCAGCAGCCCGGGACCAGACTACGAGCAGTTCTTC	CASSPGPDYEQFF
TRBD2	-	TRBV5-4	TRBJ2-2	TGTGCCAGCAGCCCCGAGGCTAGCGGACCGGTGGAGCTGTTTTTT	CASSPEASGPVELFF
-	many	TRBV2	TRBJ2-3	TGTGCCAGCAGTGTAGGAAGAGCAGATACGCAGTATTTT	CASSVGRADTQYF
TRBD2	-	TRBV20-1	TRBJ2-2	TGCAGTGCCCCCCGCAGCGGGAGTACCGGGGAGCTGTTTTTT	CSAPRSGSTGELFF
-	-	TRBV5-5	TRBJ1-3	TGTGCCAGCAGCTCGCCTCCTCGCTCTGGAAACACCATATATTTT	CASSSPPRSGNTIYF
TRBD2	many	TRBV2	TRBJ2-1	TGTGCCAGCAGTTCCGGGACTAGCGGGGGGAATGAGCAGTTCTTC	CASSSGTSGGNEQFF
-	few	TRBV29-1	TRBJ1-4	TGCAGCGTCACAGGGAGGGCTAATGAAAAACTGTTTTTT	CSVTGRANEKLFF
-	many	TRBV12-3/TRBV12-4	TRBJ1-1	TGTGCCAGCAGTTTAGCGTGGAGGGCGGGCTTGAGGAACACTGAAGCTTTCTTT	CASSLAWRAGLRNTEAFF
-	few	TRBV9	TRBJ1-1	TGTGCCAGCAGCGTAGTTTCAGGACGAAACACTGAAGCTTTCTTT	CASSVVSGRNTEAFF
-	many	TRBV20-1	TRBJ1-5	TGCAGTGCTAGATCCGGATACGGCAATCAGCCCCAGCATTTT	CSARSGYGNQPQHF
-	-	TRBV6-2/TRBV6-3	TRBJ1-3	TGTGCCAGCACCTGGACAACCTCTGGAAACACCATATATTTT	CASTWTTSGNTIYF
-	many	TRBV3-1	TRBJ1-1	TGTGCCAGCAGCAAGTCGCGGGGTACTGAAGCTTTCTTT	CASSKSRGTEAFF
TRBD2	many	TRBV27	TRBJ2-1	TGTGCCAGCAGTTTTGGGCGGGAGTCATTCTACAATGAGCAGTTCTTC	CASSFGRESFYNEQFF
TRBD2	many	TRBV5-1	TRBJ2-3	TGCGCCAGCAGCATGGAGGGGCTAGCGGACCGCACAGATACGCAGTATTTT	CASSMEGLADRTDTQYF
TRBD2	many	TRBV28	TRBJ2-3	TGTGCCAGCAGTTTCAACGAGGAGCCAGCGGGAATCACAGATACGCAGTATTTT	CASSFNEEPAGITDTQYF
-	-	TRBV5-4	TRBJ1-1	TGTGCCAGCAGCGGCCGGGGCGGGAACACTGAAGCTTTCTTT	CASSGRGGNTEAFF
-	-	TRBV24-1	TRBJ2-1	TGTGCCACCAGTGATACCCGGGGGTACAATGAGCAGTTCTTC	CATSDTRGYNEQFF
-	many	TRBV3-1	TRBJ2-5	TGTGCCAGCAGCCAAGACCCCCCCCACCACCTAAACTTC	CASSQDPPHHLNF